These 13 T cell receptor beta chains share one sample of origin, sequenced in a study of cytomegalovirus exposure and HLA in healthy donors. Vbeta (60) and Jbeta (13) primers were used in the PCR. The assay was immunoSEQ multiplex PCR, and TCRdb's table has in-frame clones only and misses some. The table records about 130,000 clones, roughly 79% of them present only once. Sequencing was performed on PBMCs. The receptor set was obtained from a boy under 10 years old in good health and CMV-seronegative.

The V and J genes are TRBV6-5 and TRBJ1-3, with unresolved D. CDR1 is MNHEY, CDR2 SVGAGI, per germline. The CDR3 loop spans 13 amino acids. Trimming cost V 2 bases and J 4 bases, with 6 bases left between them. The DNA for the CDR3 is TGTGCCAGCAGTTACGTAGCGGGAAACACCATATATTTT. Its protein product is CASSYVAGNTIYF.

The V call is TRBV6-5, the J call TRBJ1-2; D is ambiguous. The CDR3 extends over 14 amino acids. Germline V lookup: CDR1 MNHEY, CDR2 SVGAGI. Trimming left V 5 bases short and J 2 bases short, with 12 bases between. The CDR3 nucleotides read TGTGCCAGCAGTATCGAGACGGGAAACTATGGCTACACCTTC. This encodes CASSIETGNYGYTF.

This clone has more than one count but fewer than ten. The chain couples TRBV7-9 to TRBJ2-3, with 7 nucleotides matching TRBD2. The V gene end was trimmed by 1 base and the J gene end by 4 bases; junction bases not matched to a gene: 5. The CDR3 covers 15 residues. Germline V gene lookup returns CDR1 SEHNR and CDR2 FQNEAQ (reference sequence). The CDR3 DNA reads TGTGCCAGCAGCTTAGAGACGGGGGGATCAGATACGCAGTATTTT. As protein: CASSLETGGSDTQYF.

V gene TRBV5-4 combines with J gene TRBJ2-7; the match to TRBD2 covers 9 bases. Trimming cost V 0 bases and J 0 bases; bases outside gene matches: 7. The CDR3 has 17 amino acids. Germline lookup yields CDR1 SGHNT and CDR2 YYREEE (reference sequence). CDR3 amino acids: CASSLDLAGRSSYEQYF. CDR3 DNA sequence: TGTGCCAGCAGCTTGGATCTAGCGGGGCGGAGCTCCTACGAGCAGTACTTC.

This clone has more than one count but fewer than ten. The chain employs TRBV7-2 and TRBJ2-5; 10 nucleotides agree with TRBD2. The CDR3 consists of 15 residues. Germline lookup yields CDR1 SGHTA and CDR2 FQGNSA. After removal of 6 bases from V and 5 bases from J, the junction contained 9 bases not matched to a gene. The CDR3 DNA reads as TGTGCCAGCAGTCCCAGCGGGGGGGTCTGGGAGACCCAGTACTTC. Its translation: CASSPSGGVWETQYF.

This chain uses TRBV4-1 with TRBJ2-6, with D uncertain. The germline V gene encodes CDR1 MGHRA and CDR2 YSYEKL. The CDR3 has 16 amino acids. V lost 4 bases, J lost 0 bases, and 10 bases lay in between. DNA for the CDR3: TGCGCCAGCAGCCTGGTATCGAGCTCTGGGGCCAACGTCCTGACTTTC. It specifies CASSLVSSSGANVLTF.

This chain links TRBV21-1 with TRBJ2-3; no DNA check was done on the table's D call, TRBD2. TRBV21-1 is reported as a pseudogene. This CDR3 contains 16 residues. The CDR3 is CASMFPSCPSTDTQYF. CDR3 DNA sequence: TGTGCCAGCATGTTCCCTAGCTGCCCTAGCACAGATACGCAGTATTTT.

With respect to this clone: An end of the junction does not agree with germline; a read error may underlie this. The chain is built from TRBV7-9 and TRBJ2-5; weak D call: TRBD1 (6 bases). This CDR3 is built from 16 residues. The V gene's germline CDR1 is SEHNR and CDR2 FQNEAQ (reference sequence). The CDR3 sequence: CSSSSPGQRVEETQYF. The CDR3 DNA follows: TGTTCCAGCAGCTCTCCCGGACAGAGGGTGGAAGAGACCCAGTACTTC.

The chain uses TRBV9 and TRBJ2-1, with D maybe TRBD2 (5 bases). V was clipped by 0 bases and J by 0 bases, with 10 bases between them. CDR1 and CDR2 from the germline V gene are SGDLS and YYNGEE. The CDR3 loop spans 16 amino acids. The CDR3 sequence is CASSVAAGASYNEQFF. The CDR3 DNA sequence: TGTGCCAGCAGCGTAGCGGCGGGCGCCTCCTACAATGAGCAGTTCTTC.

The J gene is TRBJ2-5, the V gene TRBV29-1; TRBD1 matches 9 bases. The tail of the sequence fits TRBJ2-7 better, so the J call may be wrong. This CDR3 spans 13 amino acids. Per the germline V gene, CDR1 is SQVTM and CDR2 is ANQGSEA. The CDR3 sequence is CSVAATGGYEQYF. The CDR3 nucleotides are TGCAGCGTTGCAGCGACAGGGGGATACGAGCAGTACTTC.

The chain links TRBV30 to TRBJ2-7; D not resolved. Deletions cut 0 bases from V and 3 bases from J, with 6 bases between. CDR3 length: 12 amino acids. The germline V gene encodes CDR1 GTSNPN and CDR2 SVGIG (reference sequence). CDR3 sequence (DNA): TGTGCCTGGAGTGTAGTCGGCTACGAGCAGTACTTC. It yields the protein CAWSVVGYEQYF.

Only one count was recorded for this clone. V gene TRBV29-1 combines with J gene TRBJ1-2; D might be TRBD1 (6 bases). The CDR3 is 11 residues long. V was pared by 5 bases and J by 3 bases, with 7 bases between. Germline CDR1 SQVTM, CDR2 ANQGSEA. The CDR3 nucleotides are TGCAGCGTTAGGACAGACTATGGCTACACCTTC. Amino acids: CSVRTDYGYTF.

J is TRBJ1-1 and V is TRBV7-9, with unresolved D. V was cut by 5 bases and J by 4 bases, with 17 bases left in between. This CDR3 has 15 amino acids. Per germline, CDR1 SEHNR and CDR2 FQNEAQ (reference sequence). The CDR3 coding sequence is TGTGCCAGCAGCAAAGGGTCCAAAGCGGGCACTGAAGCTTTCTTT. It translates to CASSKGSKAGTEAFF.